These 7 T cell receptor beta chains were sequenced from one sample in a study of blood T cell repertoires in COVID-19 (TCRdb year 2020). The library was built by means of the immunoSEQ multiplex PCR assay. TCRdb took this table from immuneACCESS and kept in-frame rearrangements with V and J called. Such tables lack part of the clones; where checked against another copy, unresolved V genes explain under half of the gap, and the rest is unexplained. The sample table shows a few hundred thousand clones, and 70% to 90% are seen once. Of the sample, around 3.9% falls within the top ten clones. Sequencing was done on a sample of peripheral blood. Receptor source: a woman in her 50s with active or convalescent COVID-19.

The chain uses TRBV5-4 and TRBJ2-7; maybe TRBD1 (6 bases). CDR1 SGHNT and CDR2 YYREEE come from the germline V gene (reference sequence). This CDR3 spans 16 amino acids. V lost 3 bases and J 5 bases, leaving 21 bases between the germline ends. CDR3 sequence (DNA): TGTGCCAGCAGCTCGCAGGGGTTCCCACTGGGGGACGAGCAGTACTTC. Its protein is CASSSQGFPLGDEQYF.

This chain connects TRBV6-5 to TRBJ1-1; no reliable D call. Trimming pared 6 bases from V and 1 base from J, leaving 12 bases between. Germline CDR1 MNHEY, CDR2 SVGAGI. CDR3 length: 14 amino acids. The CDR3 sequence: CASRWVSANTEAFF. CDR3 DNA: TGTGCCAGCAGGTGGGTAAGCGCGAACACTGAAGCTTTCTTT.

The chain carries TRBV9 and TRBJ1-3; D may be TRBD1 (6 bases). The CDR3 runs to 16 residues. Trimming removed 4 bases at V and 1 base at J, with 15 bases between. Germline values: CDR1 SGDLS, CDR2 YYNGEE. Written as DNA, the CDR3 is TGTGCCAGCAGCAAACAACAGGGTTTATCTGGAAACACCATATATTTT. It yields the protein CASSKQQGLSGNTIYF.

The J gene is TRBJ1-5, the V gene TRBV27; D unclear. Germline values: CDR1 MNHEY, CDR2 SMNVEV (reference sequence). V shed 6 bases and J shed 3 bases, with 12 bases lying between them. The CDR3 is made up of 14 amino acids. The CDR3 region has the DNA TGTGCCAGCAGCCCTGGGCAGTTCAATCAGCCCCAGCATTTT. Residues: CASSPGQFNQPQHF.

The chain couples TRBV28 to TRBJ1-2; the D is unclear. This CDR3 is built from 15 residues. V was cut by 6 bases and J by 1 base, with 15 bases left in between. Germline CDR1 and CDR2: MDHEN and SYDVKM. The CDR3 DNA follows: TGTGCCAGCAGCTCTGTTCATCAGGATAACTATGGCTACACCTTC. Protein product: CASSSVHQDNYGYTF.

The V call is TRBV9, the J call TRBJ2-7, with 7 positions matching TRBD1. The CDR3 length is 14 residues. After removal of 4 bases from V and 4 bases from J, the junction contained 8 bases not matched to a gene. Germline CDR1 and CDR2: SGDLS and YYNGEE. Here the CDR3 DNA reads TGTGCCAGCAGCCTTGGGACAGAATCGTACGAGCAGTACTTC. Its protein is CASSLGTESYEQYF.

This clone was seen just once. The genes are TRBV4-1 and TRBJ2-1, with D tentatively TRBD2 (6 bases). Germline V gives CDR1 MGHRA, CDR2 YSYEKL. This CDR3 is built from 15 residues. V was cut by 2 bases and J by 9 bases, with 17 bases left in between. This chain's CDR3 is CASSQRAPIGSEQFF. DNA of the CDR3: TGCGCCAGCAGCCAACGGGCGCCTATCGGGAGTGAGCAGTTCTTC.